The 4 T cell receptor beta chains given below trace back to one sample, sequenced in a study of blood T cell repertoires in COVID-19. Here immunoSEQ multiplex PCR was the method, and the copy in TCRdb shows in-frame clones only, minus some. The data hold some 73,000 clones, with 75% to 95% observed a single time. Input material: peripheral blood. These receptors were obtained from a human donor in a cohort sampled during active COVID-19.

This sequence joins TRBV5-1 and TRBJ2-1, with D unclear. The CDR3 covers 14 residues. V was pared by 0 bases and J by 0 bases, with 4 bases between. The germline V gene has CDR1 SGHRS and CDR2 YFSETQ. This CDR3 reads CASSLALSYNEQFF. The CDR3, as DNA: TGCGCCAGCAGCTTGGCCCTCTCCTACAATGAGCAGTTCTTC.

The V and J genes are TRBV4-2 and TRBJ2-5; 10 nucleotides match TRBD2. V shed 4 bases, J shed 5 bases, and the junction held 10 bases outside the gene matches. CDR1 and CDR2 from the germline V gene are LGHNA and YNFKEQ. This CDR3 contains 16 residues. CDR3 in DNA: TGTGCCAGCAGCCCCTCCCGGCTAGCGGGGGAGGAGACCCAGTACTTC. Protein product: CASSPSRLAGEETQYF.

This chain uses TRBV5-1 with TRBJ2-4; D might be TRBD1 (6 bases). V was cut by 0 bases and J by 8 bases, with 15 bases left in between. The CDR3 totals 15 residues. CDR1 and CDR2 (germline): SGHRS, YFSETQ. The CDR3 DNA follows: TGCGCCAGCAGCTTGGGAGGACAGATTGGGGACATTCAGTACTTC. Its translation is CASSLGGQIGDIQYF.

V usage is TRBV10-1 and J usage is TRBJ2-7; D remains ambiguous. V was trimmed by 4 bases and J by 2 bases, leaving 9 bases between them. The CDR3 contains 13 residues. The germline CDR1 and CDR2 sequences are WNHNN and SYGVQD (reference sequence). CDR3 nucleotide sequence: TGCGCCAGCAGTGCAGCAAGCGCCTACGAGCAGTACTTC. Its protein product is CASSAASAYEQYF.